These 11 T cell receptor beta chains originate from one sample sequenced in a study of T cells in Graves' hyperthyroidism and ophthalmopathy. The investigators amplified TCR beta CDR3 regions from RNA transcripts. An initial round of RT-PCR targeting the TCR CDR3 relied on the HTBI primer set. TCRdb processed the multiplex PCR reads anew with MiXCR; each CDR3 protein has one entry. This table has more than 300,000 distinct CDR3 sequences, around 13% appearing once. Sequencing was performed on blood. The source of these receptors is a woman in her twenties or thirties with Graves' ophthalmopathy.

The CDR3 bases are TGTGCCAGCAGCCCCCCGTTTCGGACAGGGGACAGAGAGACCCAGTACTTC. As protein: CASSPPFRTGDRETQYF. The rearrangement uses TRBV5-4 and TRBJ2-5, with 9 bases aligning to TRBD1. The V and J ends lost 4 bases and 4 bases, in that order; junction bases with no gene match: 14. CDR1 and CDR2 from the germline V gene are SGHNT and YYREEE (reference sequence). This CDR3 is built from 17 residues.

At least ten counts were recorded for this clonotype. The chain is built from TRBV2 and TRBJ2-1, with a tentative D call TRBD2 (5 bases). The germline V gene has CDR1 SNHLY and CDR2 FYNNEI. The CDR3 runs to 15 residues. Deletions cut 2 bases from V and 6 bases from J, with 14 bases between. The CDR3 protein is CASSERSRRLNEQFF. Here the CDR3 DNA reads TGTGCCAGCAGTGAAAGGTCAAGGAGGCTCAATGAGCAGTTCTTC. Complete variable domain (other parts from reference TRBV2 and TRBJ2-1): EPEVTQTPSHQVTQMGQEVILRCVPISNHLYFYWYRQILGQKVEFLVSFYNNEISEKSEIFDDQFSVERPDGSNFTLKIRSTKLEDSAMYFCASSERSRRLNEQFFGPGTRLTVL.

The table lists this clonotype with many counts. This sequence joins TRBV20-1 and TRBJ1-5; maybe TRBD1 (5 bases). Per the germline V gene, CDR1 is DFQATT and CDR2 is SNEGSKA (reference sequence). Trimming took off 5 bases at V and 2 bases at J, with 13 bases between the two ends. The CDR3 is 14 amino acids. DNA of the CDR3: TGCAGTGCTGAGCAGGGTTTGCGCAATCAGCCCCAGCATTTT. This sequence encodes CSAEQGLRNQPQHF.

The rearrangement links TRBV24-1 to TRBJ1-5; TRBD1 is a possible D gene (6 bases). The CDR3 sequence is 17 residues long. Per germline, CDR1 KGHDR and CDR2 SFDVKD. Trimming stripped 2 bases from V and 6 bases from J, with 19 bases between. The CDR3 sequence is CATSDSAGNRVGQPQHF. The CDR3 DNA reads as TGTGCCACCAGTGATTCGGCCGGGAACAGGGTTGGTCAGCCCCAGCATTTT.

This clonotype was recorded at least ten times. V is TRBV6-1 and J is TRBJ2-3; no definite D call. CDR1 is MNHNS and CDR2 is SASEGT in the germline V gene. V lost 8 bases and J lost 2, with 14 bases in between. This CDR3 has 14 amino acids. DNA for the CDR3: TGTGCCAGCCGAATGACGGGCTTCACAGATACGCAGTATTTT. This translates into CASRMTGFTDTQYF.

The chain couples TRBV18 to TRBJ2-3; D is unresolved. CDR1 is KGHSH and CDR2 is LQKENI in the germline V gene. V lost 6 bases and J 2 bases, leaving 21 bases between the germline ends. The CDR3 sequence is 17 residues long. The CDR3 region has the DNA TGTGCCAGCTCCCCCCTTGGACCTTTAGCCACCACAGATACGCAGTATTTT. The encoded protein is CASSPLGPLATTDTQYF.

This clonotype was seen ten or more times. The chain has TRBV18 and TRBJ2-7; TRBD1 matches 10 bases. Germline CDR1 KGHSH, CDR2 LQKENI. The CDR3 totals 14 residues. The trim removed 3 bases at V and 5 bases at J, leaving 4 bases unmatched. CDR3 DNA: TGTGCCAGCTCACCGCGACAGGGGGCGGACGAGCAGTACTTC. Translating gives CASSPRQGADEQYF.

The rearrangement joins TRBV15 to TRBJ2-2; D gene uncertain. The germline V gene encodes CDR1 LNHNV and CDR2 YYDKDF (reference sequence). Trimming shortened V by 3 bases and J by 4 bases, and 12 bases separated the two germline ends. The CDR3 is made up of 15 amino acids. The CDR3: CATSSGSTGTGELFF. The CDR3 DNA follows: TGTGCCACCAGCAGCGGGTCGACGGGCACCGGGGAGCTGTTTTTT. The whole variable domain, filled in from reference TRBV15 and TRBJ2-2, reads DAMVIQNPRYQVTQFGKPVTLSCSQTLNHNVMYWYQQKSSQAPKLLFHYYDKDFNNEADTPDNFQSRRPNTSFCFLDIRSPGLGDTAMYLCATSSGSTGTGELFFGEGSRLTVL.

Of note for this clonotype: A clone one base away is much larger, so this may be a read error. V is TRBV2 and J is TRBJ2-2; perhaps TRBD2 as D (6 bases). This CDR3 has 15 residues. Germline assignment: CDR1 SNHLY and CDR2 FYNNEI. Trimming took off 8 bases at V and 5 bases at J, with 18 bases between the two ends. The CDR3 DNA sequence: TGTGCCAGCGGTGTTGGAGGGGCCCGAACCGGGGAGCTGTTTTTT. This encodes CASGVGGARTGELFF.

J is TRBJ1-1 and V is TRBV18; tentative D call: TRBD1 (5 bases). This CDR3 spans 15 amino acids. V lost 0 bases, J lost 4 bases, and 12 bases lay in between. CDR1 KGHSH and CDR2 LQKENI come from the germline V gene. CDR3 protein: CASSPPGGGGTEAFF. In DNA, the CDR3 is TGTGCCAGCTCACCACCGGGCGGCGGGGGCACTGAAGCTTTCTTT.

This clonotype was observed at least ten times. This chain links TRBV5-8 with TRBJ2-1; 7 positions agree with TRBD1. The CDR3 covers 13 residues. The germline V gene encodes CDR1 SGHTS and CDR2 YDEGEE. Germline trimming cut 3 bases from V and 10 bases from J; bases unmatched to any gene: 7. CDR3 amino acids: CASSSTGTLEQFF. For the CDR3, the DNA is TGTGCCAGCAGCTCGACAGGGACCCTCGAGCAGTTCTTC.